Following are 9 T cell receptor beta chains from one sample sequenced in a study of CD8 T cells in ankylosing spondylitis (dated by TCRdb to 2016 to 2017). Study-level results and caveats: Blood from ankylosing spondylitis patients appeared to be characterized by a TCR beta motif made up of fewer than ten highly homologous amino acid variants.

Library preparation was by 5' RACE. Sequencing took place on an Illumina HiSeq 2500. TCRdb itself trimmed the public reads at Q25 with fastp, ran MiXCR and retained productive beta chains. Rows with a matching CDR3 protein are joined into one entry that keeps the most common DNA and genes. In this sample the table shows about 90,000 distinct CDR3 sequences, roughly 8.8% of which occur a single time. Over 25% of the sample belongs to the ten largest clones. The antigens for these receptors are not known. The sequenced sample was blood, either unsorted or a sorted T cell fraction (not recorded which). The receptor set was obtained from a male donor with ankylosing spondylitis.

This clonotype has a count of ten or more. This chain links TRBV7-9 with TRBJ2-7; tentatively, D is TRBD2 (6 bases). The germline V gene encodes CDR1 SEHNR and CDR2 FQNEAQ (reference sequence). This CDR3 is 14 amino acids long. Trimming stripped 4 bases from V and 5 bases from J, with 15 bases between. The CDR3 loop is CASSSSGRRDEQYV. The CDR3 nucleotides are TGTGCCAGCAGCTCCTCGGGGAGGCGGGACGAGCAGTACGTC.

The CDR3 protein is CASSPGLLYNEQFF. CDR3 DNA sequence: TGTGCCAGTAGTCCCGGACTACTTTACAATGAGCAGTTCTTC. The V and J genes are TRBV19 and TRBJ2-1; possibly TRBD2 for D (6 bases). Germline assignment: CDR1 LNHDA and CDR2 SQIVND (reference sequence). There are 14 residues in the CDR3. V lost 5 bases to trimming and J lost 4 bases, with 12 bases between them.

This chain joins TRBV5-1 and TRBJ2-1; TRBD2 aligns across 7 bases. V lost 0 bases and J lost 6; bases outside the gene matches: 9. There are 16 residues in the CDR3. CDR1 and CDR2 from the germline V gene are SGHRS and YFSETQ. Written as DNA, the CDR3 is TGCGCCAGCAGCTTGGTTGTGGGAGGGCCATCCAATGAGCAGTTCTTC. Its protein is CASSLVVGGPSNEQFF.

This clonotype occurred many times. J is TRBJ1-3 and V is TRBV29-1; D possibly corresponds to TRBD1 (6 bases). The germline V and J ends were trimmed by 0 bases and 3 bases, with 15 bases remaining between them. The germline V gene encodes CDR1 SQVTM and CDR2 ANQGSEA. The CDR3 runs 16 residues. DNA of the CDR3: TGCAGCGTTGAAGATCTCCCGGGGGGCAGTGGAAACACCATATATTTT. This sequence encodes CSVEDLPGGSGNTIYF.

This clonotype has ten or more counts. This chain joins TRBV5-1 and TRBJ2-7, with a possible D match to TRBD1 (5 bases). Germline CDR1 reads SGHRS; CDR2 reads YFSETQ. Trimming cost V 3 bases and J 5 bases, with 15 bases left between them. The CDR3 is 14 residues long. CDR3 loop: CASSSTDNVHEQYF. The DNA of the CDR3 is TGCGCCAGCAGCTCGACAGATAACGTCCACGAGCAGTACTTC. The full variable domain, rest sourced from reference TRBV5-1 and TRBJ2-7, is KAGVTQTPRYLIKTRGQQVTLSCSPISGHRSVSWYQQTPGQGLQFLFEYFSETQRNKGNFPGRFSGRQFSNSRSEMNVSTLELGDSALYLCASSSTDNVHEQYFGPGTRLTVT.

This clonotype was observed many times. The CDR3 region has the DNA TGTGCCAGCAGCTTCGGACTAGCGGGAGAGGAGCAGTTCTTC. It yields the protein CASSFGLAGEEQFF. V and J are TRBV7-9 and TRBJ2-1; TRBD2 agrees at 13 bases. The CDR3 extends over 14 amino acids. CDR1 is SEHNR and CDR2 is FQNEAQ in the germline V gene (reference sequence). V dropped 3 bases and J dropped 10; count of bases not matched to a gene: 3.

This clonotype was observed at least ten times. CDR3 nucleotide sequence: TGTGCCAGCAGCTTGGGCGGGAGGGCCCAAGTGGATGAGCAGTTCTTC. Its protein is CASSLGGRAQVDEQFF. V usage is TRBV7-8 and J usage is TRBJ2-1; 9 nucleotides match TRBD2. The CDR3 has 16 residues. V lost 3 bases to trimming and J lost 8 bases; unmatched junction nucleotides: 11. CDR1 and CDR2 (germline): SGHVS, FQNEAQ.

V gene TRBV24-1 combines with J gene TRBJ2-2; D may be TRBD2 (6 bases). Germline V gene data show CDR1 as KGHDR and CDR2 as SFDVKD. The CDR3 loop spans 17 amino acids. The ends were cut back, 3 bases at V and 1 base at J, with 14 bases in the middle. CDR3 region: CATSDNGGLRNTGELFF. CDR3 in DNA: TGTGCCACCAGTGATAACGGGGGTCTTAGGAACACCGGGGAGCTGTTTTTT.

This clonotype was counted ten times or more. The V call is TRBV6-5, the J call TRBJ2-5; possible D gene TRBD2, 6 bases. The germline V gene encodes CDR1 MNHEY and CDR2 SVGAGI. Trimming shortened V by 0 bases and J by 7 bases, and 12 bases separated the two germline ends. This CDR3 has 14 residues. This CDR3 is CASSYSGGKGTQYF. CDR3 nucleotides: TGTGCCAGCAGTTACTCGGGAGGAAAGGGGACCCAGTACTTC.